These 31 T cell receptor beta chains share one sample of origin, sequenced in a study of metastatic and nonmetastatic thyroid tumors. No treatment had been given to any patient before thyroid surgery. With MiXCR, TCRdb reprocessed the PCR reads. The data show 39,000 or so clones, approximately 19% seen once. The material sequenced was blood. Receptors were obtained from a female donor with papillary thyroid cancer or a benign thyroid nodule (not recorded which). Some clones in this sample may be carry-over from other donors' samples.

At least ten counts were recorded for this clone. The V call is TRBV11-3, the J call TRBJ2-1; 10 bases align to TRBD2. Germline CDR1 is SGHNT and CDR2 is YENEEA. The CDR3 loop spans 17 amino acids. With V trimmed by 5 bases and J by 4 bases, 11 bases remained unmatched. CDR3 nucleotide sequence: TGTGCCAGCAGCCCTCCCCTCGGACTAGCGGCTTACAATGAGCAGTTCTTC. Protein product: CASSPPLGLAAYNEQFF.

This clone has more than one count but fewer than ten. The V call is TRBV6-1, the J call TRBJ2-1; 7 bases fit TRBD1. Germline loops: CDR1 MNHNS, CDR2 SASEGT. V lost 5 bases to trimming and J lost 3 bases; unmatched junction nucleotides: 7. The CDR3 length is 15 residues. The CDR3 bases are TGTGCCAGCAGTCCACTGACAGGGATCTACAATGAGCAGTTCTTC. Its protein product is CASSPLTGIYNEQFF.

With respect to this clone: The junction shows a germline mismatch at one end, possibly a read error. This chain links TRBV20-1 with TRBJ2-5, with D possibly being TRBD2 (5 bases). Looked up from germline, CDR1 is DFQATT and CDR2 is SNEGSKA (reference sequence). The CDR3 has 15 residues. For the CDR3, the DNA is TGCAGTGCTAGTAGTAGGGTAACCTCCGGGGAGACCCAGTACTTT. This translates into CSASSRVTSGETQYF.

By its share, this clone is medium-sized. The chain uses TRBV27 and TRBJ2-7; TRBD2 might be the D (5 bases). Germline CDR1 is MNHEY and CDR2 is SMNVEV (reference sequence). CDR3 size: 14 residues. Trimming stripped 4 bases from V and 3 bases from J, with 13 bases between. The CDR3 loop is CASSWAGGSYEQYF. CDR3 nucleotides: TGTGCCAGCAGTTGGGCAGGAGGAAGCTACGAGCAGTACTTC.

The sample holds many counts of this clone. CDR3 nucleotide sequence: TGTGCCAGCAGTGGGAATCAGCCCCAGCATTTT. This gives the protein CASSGNQPQHF. V usage is TRBV28 and J usage is TRBJ1-5, with no clear D. V lost 5 bases to trimming and J lost 4 bases, with 3 bases between them. The CDR3 spans 11 residues. Germline V gives CDR1 MDHEN, CDR2 SYDVKM.

Of note for this clone: A junction end diverges from the germline sequence, so it may reflect a read error. The genes are TRBV16 and TRBJ2-1; D is unresolved. This CDR3 region has 11 residues. Per the germline V gene, CDR1 is KGHSY and CDR2 is FQNENV. The CDR3 region is CATSHINEQFF. The CDR3 DNA sequence: TGTGCCACCAGCCACATCAATGAGCAGTTCTTC. Supplemented by reference TRBV16 and TRBJ2-1, the full variable domain reads GEEVAQTPKHLVRGEGQKAKLYCAPIKGHSYVFWYQQVLKNEFKFLISFQNENVFDETGMPKERFSAKCLPNSPCSLEIQATKLEDSAVYFCATSHINEQFFGPGTRLTVL.

With regard to this clone: A read error is possible here, since a much larger clone lies one base away. This sequence joins TRBV20-1 and TRBJ1-4; D is ambiguous. The CDR3 contains 12 residues. Germline V gene sequence: CDR1 DFQATT, CDR2 SNEGSKA (reference sequence). Trimming took off 4 bases at V and 7 bases at J, with 10 bases between the two ends. CDR3 nucleotides: TGCAGTGCTACAGACCGGGGTGAAAAACTGTTTTTT. It is translated as CSATDRGEKLFF.

This clone showed up many times. As DNA, the CDR3 is TGCAGTGCTAGTGAGGGTGTCAGCAATCAGCCCCAGCATTTT. Amino acid sequence: CSASEGVSNQPQHF. V gene TRBV20-1 combines with J gene TRBJ1-5; D is unresolved. V was pared by 3 bases and J by 1 base, with 10 bases between. The CDR3 has 14 amino acids. Germline CDR1 DFQATT, CDR2 SNEGSKA (reference sequence).

This clone was counted between two and nine times. This sequence joins TRBV10-3 and TRBJ2-7; TRBD1 is a possible D gene (6 bases). Trimming took 10 bases from V and 4 from J, leaving 14 bases between them. CDR1 is ENHRY and CDR2 is SYGVKD in the germline V gene. This CDR3 spans 12 amino acids. The CDR3 sequence: CANAGERYEQYF. The CDR3 DNA follows: TGTGCCAACGCAGGGGAGAGATACGAGCAGTACTTC.

This clone appeared many times. The V gene is TRBV4-2, the J gene TRBJ2-6, with a tentative D call TRBD2 (6 bases). Germline V gene lookup returns CDR1 LGHNA and CDR2 YNFKEQ. Between the trimmed V and J ends, which lost 6 bases and 0 bases, there was a span of 9 bases. The CDR3 loop spans 15 amino acids. The CDR3 bases are TGTGCCAGCAGTCAGACTAGCTCTGGGGCCAACGTCCTGACTTTC. It codes for CASSQTSSGANVLTF.

This clone occurred many times. The sample holds other DNA sequences that translate to the same CDR3. V gene TRBV6-4 combines with J gene TRBJ1-1; no definite D call. This CDR3 region has 13 residues. The germline V gene has CDR1 MRHNA and CDR2 SNTAGT. V lost 3 bases and J 2 bases, leaving 7 bases between the germline ends. The CDR3 here is CASSEIPNTEAFF. The CDR3 DNA reads as TGTGCCAGCAGTGAAATACCCAACACTGAAGCTTTCTTT.

This clone has more than one count but fewer than ten. V is TRBV29-1 and J is TRBJ2-5; TRBD2 agrees at 12 bases. This CDR3 comprises 15 residues. Germline values: CDR1 SQVTM, CDR2 ANQGSEA. V trimming: 7 bases; J trimming: 1 base; junction bases outside the gene matches: 7. The CDR3 sequence: CSGTSGRPFQETQYF. Here the CDR3 DNA reads TGCAGCGGTACTAGCGGGAGGCCCTTCCAAGAGACCCAGTACTTC.

This clone appeared many times. The chain uses TRBV5-6 and TRBJ2-7; D remains unclear. The length of the CDR3 is 13 residues. CDR1 and CDR2 from the germline V gene are SGHDT and YYEEEE. With 4 bases removed from V and 2 bases from J, the gap between germline ends came to 10 bases. CDR3 in amino acids: CASSTVPTYEQYF. The CDR3, as DNA: TGTGCCAGCAGCACGGTCCCTACCTACGAGCAGTACTTC.

V usage is TRBV6-1 and J usage is TRBJ2-7; D gene unclear. The CDR3 covers 14 residues. Germline V gene data show CDR1 as MNHNS and CDR2 as SASEGT. V shed 6 bases and J shed 2 bases, with 14 bases lying between them. CDR3 nucleotide sequence: TGTGCCAGCAGACCCTGGGGTACGACCTACGAGCAGTACTTC. Translating it yields CASRPWGTTYEQYF.

The sample holds many counts of this clone. The V call is TRBV19, the J call TRBJ2-5; TRBD2 aligns across 10 bases. The CDR3 loop spans 14 amino acids. J was trimmed by 4 bases and V by 8 bases; bases with no gene match: 7. Germline values: CDR1 LNHDA, CDR2 SQIVND (reference sequence). In nucleotides, the CDR3 is TGTGCCAGTGCTCCGGGACTAGCGTCAGAGACCCAGTACTTC. Its protein is CASAPGLASETQYF.

This clone came up many times. Other nucleotide sequences from this sample produce the same CDR3. The chain has TRBV19 and TRBJ2-1; 13 bases map to TRBD2. The V gene end was trimmed by 3 bases and the J gene end by 0 bases; junction bases not matched to a gene: 11. Germline V gene sequence: CDR1 LNHDA, CDR2 SQIVND (reference sequence). This CDR3 comprises 20 residues. The CDR3 loop reads CASSIQGLAGRWSSYNEQFF. DNA of the CDR3: TGTGCCAGTAGTATCCAGGGACTAGCGGGAAGATGGAGCTCCTACAATGAGCAGTTCTTC.

Judged by abundance, this clone is medium-sized (0.01 to 0.1%). This chain connects TRBV20-1 to TRBJ2-7; D unresolved. This CDR3 has 11 residues. V dropped 6 bases and J dropped 4 bases, with 10 bases sitting between them. Germline CDR1 DFQATT, CDR2 SNEGSKA (reference sequence). The CDR3: CSASDLYEQYF. The DNA for the CDR3 is TGCAGTGCCTCGGACCTTTACGAGCAGTACTTC.

The table lists this clone with many counts. The CDR3 DNA reads TGTGCCAGCAGCCAACGGGGGACAGGGCCGGAGACCCAGTACTTC. This sequence encodes CASSQRGTGPETQYF. The V call is TRBV14, the J call TRBJ2-5; 9 bases line up with TRBD1. Germline V gene sequence: CDR1 SGHDN, CDR2 FVKESK. V trimming: 2 bases; J trimming: 5 bases; junction bases outside the gene matches: 6. This CDR3 has 15 amino acids.

This clone was seen at least ten times. The gene calls are TRBV7-3 and TRBJ2-2; D remains ambiguous. The germline V gene has CDR1 SGHTA and CDR2 FQGTGA. The CDR3 is made up of 13 amino acids. With 5 bases removed from V and 6 bases from J, the gap between germline ends came to 10 bases. The CDR3 region is CASSLGPAGELFF. The CDR3 DNA reads as TGTGCCAGCAGCCTGGGCCCGGCCGGGGAGCTGTTTTTT.

This clone was detected only a few times. A much larger clone is a single base away; this may be a read error. The rearrangement links TRBV3-1 to TRBJ2-7; D is unclear. Germline V lookup: CDR1 LGHDT, CDR2 YNNKEL (reference sequence). V was pared by 0 bases and J by 4 bases, with 4 bases between. The CDR3 is 12 amino acids. The CDR3 spells CASSQDVYEQYF. The DNA for the CDR3 is TGTGCCAGCAGCCAAGATGTTTACGAGCAGTACTTC.

The rearrangement joins TRBV2 to TRBJ2-7; D is unclear. Germline V CDR1 and CDR2: SNHLY, FYNNEI. V was cut by 8 bases and J by 6 bases, with 20 bases left in between. This CDR3 has 14 amino acids. This CDR3 is CASLGFRDVREQYF. DNA of the CDR3: TGTGCCAGCCTGGGCTTTCGTGATGTCCGCGAGCAGTACTTC.

The rearrangement links TRBV6-2 or TRBV6-3 to TRBJ2-7; 7 bases fit TRBD1. CDR3 length: 14 residues. Trimming cost V 4 bases and J 0 bases; bases outside gene matches: 3. CDR1 and CDR2 from the germline V gene are MNHEY and SVGEGT. The CDR3 loop reads CASSFGTDSYEQYF. DNA of the CDR3: TGTGCCAGCAGTTTTGGGACAGACTCCTACGAGCAGTACTTC.

At least ten counts were recorded for this clone. The chain employs TRBV30 and TRBJ2-2; no definite D call. The CDR3 loop spans 14 amino acids. Trimming took 7 bases from V and 0 from J, leaving 12 bases between them. Germline V gene lookup returns CDR1 GTSNPN and CDR2 SVGIG (reference sequence). The CDR3 here is CAFKGGANTGELFF. The CDR3 DNA reads as TGTGCCTTCAAAGGCGGAGCGAACACCGGGGAGCTGTTTTTT.

A single count supports this clone. The chain links TRBV6-2 or TRBV6-3 to TRBJ2-6, with D perhaps TRBD1 or TRBD2 (5 bases each). The CDR3 sequence is 19 residues long. Germline V gene sequence: CDR1 MNHEY, CDR2 SVGEGT. Trimming stripped 6 bases from V and 0 bases from J, with 21 bases between. Written as DNA, the CDR3 is TGTGCCAGCAGAGTCCCATGGGGGAATGGCGACTCTGGGGCCAACGTCCTGACTTTC. It encodes CASRVPWGNGDSGANVLTF.

This clone was counted at least ten times. The genes are TRBV7-2 and TRBJ2-7; TRBD2 matches 13 bases. The CDR3 extends over 15 amino acids. V trimming: 6 bases; J trimming: 1 base; junction bases outside the gene matches: 3. Germline loops: CDR1 SGHTA, CDR2 FQGNSA. The DNA for the CDR3 is TGTGCCAGCAGGGGACTAGCGGGAAAGTCCTACGAGCAGTACTTC. Protein sequence: CASRGLAGKSYEQYF. The variable domain in full, with the rest retrieved from reference TRBV7-2 and TRBJ2-7, is GAGVSQSPSNKVTEKGKDVELRCDPISGHTALYWYRQSLGQGLEFLIYFQGNSAPDKSGLPSDRFSAERTGGSVSTLTIQRTQQEDSAVYLCASRGLAGKSYEQYFGPGTRLTVT.

This clone was seen many times. The chain carries TRBV6-2 or TRBV6-3 and TRBJ2-1; no reliable D call. The length of the CDR3 is 13 residues. Germline values: CDR1 MNHEY, CDR2 SVGEGT. Trimming shortened V by 5 bases and J by 4 bases, and 9 bases separated the two germline ends. This CDR3 is CASSPTVYNEQFF. The CDR3 DNA follows: TGTGCCAGCAGTCCAACAGTGTACAATGAGCAGTTCTTC.

On this clone: No conserved phenylalanine or tryptophan is present at the end of the CDR3, so a read error is the likely explanation. The genes are TRBV28 and TRBJ1-6; a weak D match, TRBD1 (5 bases). This CDR3 spans 14 amino acids. Trimming took off 2 bases at V and 7 bases at J, with 9 bases between the two ends. The germline V gene encodes CDR1 MDHEN and CDR2 SYDVKM. CDR3: CASSLGQGNSPLHL. The CDR3 DNA reads TGTGCCAGCAGTTTAGGGCAGGGCAATTCACCCCTCCACCTT.

This clone was seen repeatedly, ten times or more. This rearrangement joins TRBV6-4 to TRBJ2-2; TRBD1 aligns across 10 bases. The junction had 0 bases not matched to a gene; V was cut back by 2 bases and J by 3 bases. This CDR3 has 15 amino acids. CDR1 MRHNA and CDR2 SNTAGT come from the germline V gene. CDR3 nucleotides: TGTGCCAGCAGTGACGGGACAGGGGACACCGGGGAGCTGTTTTTT. It translates to CASSDGTGDTGELFF.

The sample holds many counts of this clone. The chain carries TRBV6-1 and TRBJ2-5, with 9 positions matching TRBD1. The germline V gene has CDR1 MNHNS and CDR2 SASEGT. The trim removed 1 base at V and 2 bases at J, leaving 14 bases unmatched. The CDR3 is made up of 19 amino acids. The CDR3 loop is CASSEGRTGDVRQQETQYF. The CDR3 DNA is TGTGCCAGCAGTGAAGGGAGGACAGGGGACGTAAGGCAGCAAGAGACCCAGTACTTC.

This clone has at least ten counts. This sequence joins TRBV5-5 and TRBJ2-5, with 8 bases that match TRBD1. This CDR3 is 13 amino acids long. V lost 4 bases and J lost 7; bases outside the gene matches: 6. Germline lookup yields CDR1 SGHKS and CDR2 YYEKEE (reference sequence). This CDR3 reads CASSQTGEGTQYF. CDR3 in DNA: TGTGCCAGCAGCCAGACAGGGGAAGGGACCCAGTACTTC.

This clone came up many times. This chain links TRBV27 with TRBJ2-7; 8 nucleotides agree with TRBD1. V shed 5 bases, J shed 6 bases, and the junction held 9 bases outside the gene matches. The CDR3 has 14 amino acids. CDR1 is MNHEY and CDR2 is SMNVEV in the germline V gene (reference sequence). The CDR3 region has the DNA TGTGCCAGCAGTCCCCTCCGGACAGGGAGCGAGCAGTACTTC. This gives the protein CASSPLRTGSEQYF.